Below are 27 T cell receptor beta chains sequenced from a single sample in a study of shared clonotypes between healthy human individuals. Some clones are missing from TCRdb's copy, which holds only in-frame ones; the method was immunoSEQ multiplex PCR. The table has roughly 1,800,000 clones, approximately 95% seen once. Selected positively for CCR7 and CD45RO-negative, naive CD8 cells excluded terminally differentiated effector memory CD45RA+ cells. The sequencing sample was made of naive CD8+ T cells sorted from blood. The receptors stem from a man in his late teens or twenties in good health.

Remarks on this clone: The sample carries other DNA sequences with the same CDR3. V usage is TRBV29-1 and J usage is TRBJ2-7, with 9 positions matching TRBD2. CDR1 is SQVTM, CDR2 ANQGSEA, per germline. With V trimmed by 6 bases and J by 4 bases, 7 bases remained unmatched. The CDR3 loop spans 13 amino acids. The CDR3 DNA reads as TGCAGCGTATTAGCGGGAGATTCTTACGAGCAGTACTTC. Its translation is CSVLAGDSYEQYF.

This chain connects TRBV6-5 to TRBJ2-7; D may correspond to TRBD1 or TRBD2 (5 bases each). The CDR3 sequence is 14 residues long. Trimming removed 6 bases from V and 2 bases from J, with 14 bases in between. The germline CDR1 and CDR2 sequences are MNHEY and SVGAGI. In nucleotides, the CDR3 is TGTGCCAGCAGCACCGGGACGGATACCTACGAGCAGTACTTC. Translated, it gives CASSTGTDTYEQYF.

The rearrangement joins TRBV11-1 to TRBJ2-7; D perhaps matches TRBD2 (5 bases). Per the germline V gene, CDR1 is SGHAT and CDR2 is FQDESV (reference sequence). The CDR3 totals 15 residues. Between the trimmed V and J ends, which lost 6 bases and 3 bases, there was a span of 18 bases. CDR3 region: CASRRPSSPIYEQYF. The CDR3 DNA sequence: TGTGCCAGCAGACGACCATCTAGCCCCATCTACGAGCAGTACTTC.

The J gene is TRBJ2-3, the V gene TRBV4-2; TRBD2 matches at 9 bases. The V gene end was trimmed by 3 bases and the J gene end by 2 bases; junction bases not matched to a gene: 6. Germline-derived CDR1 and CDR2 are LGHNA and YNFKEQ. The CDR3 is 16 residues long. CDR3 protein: CASSQREGGDTDTQYF. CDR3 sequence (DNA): TGTGCCAGCAGCCAGCGGGAGGGGGGAGACACAGATACGCAGTATTTT.

The CDR3 here is CASSEAEAPSTDTQYF. The CDR3 nucleotides are TGTGCCAGCAGTGAAGCGGAGGCCCCAAGCACAGATACGCAGTATTTT. V usage is TRBV2 and J usage is TRBJ2-3, with D possibly being TRBD2 (5 bases). The CDR3 runs 16 residues. Trimming shortened V by 0 bases and J by 0 bases, and 10 bases separated the two germline ends. Germline assignment: CDR1 SNHLY and CDR2 FYNNEI.

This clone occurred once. In nucleotides, the CDR3 is TGCGCCAGCAGCCAAGGTACCTGGACAGGGGACCCCTATGGCTACACCTTC. As protein: CASSQGTWTGDPYGYTF. The V call is TRBV4-1, the J call TRBJ1-2; 9 bases fit TRBD1. J lost 4 bases, V lost 1 base, and 10 bases had no gene match. Germline CDR1 is MGHRA and CDR2 is YSYEKL. This CDR3 region has 17 residues.

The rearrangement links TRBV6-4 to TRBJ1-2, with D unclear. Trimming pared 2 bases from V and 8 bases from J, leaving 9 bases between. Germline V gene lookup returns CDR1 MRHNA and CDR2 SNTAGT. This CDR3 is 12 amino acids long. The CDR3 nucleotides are TGTGCCAGCAGTGACCCCGGGGAGGGCTACACCTTC. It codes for CASSDPGEGYTF.

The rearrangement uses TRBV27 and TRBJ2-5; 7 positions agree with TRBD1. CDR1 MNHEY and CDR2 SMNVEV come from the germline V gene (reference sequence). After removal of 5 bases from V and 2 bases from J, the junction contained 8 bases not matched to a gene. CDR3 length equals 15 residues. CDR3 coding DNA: TGTGCCAGCAGTCAAGGGACAGATCTTCAAGAGACCCAGTACTTC. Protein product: CASSQGTDLQETQYF.

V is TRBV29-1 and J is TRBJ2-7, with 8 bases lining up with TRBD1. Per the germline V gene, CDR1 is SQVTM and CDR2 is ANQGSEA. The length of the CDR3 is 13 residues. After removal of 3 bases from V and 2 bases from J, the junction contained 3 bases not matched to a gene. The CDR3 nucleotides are TGCAGCGTTGAGCAGGGGGCGCCCTACGAGCAGTACTTC. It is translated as CSVEQGAPYEQYF.

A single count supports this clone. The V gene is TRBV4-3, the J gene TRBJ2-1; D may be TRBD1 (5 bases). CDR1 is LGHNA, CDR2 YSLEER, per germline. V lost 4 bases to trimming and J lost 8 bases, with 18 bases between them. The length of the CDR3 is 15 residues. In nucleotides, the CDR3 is TGCGCCAGCAGCCTACAGGACCGGCCTCTAGATGAGCAGTTCTTC. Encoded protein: CASSLQDRPLDEQFF.

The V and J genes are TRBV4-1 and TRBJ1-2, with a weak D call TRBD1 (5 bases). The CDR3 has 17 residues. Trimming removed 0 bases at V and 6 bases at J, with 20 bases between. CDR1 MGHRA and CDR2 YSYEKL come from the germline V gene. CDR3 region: CASSQDSPQVYLDGYTF. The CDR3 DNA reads TGCGCCAGCAGCCAAGATTCCCCACAGGTCTATCTTGATGGCTACACCTTC.

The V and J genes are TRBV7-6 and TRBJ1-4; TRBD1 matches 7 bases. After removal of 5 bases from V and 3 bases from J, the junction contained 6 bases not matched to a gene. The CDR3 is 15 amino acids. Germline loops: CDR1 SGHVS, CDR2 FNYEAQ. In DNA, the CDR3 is TGTGCCAGCAGCAGCCGACAGGGAGCTAATGAAAAACTGTTTTTT. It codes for CASSSRQGANEKLFF.

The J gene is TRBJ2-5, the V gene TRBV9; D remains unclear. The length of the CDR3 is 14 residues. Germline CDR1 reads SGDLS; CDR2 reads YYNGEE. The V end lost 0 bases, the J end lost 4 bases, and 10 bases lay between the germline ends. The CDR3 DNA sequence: TGTGCCAGCAGCGTAGAGGGCAGTCGAGAGACCCAGTACTTC. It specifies CASSVEGSRETQYF.

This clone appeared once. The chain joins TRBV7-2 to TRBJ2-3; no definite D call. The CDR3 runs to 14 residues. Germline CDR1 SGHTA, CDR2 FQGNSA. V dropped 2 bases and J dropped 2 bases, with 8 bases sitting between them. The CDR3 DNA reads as TGTGCCAGCAGCTTACGACGGTTCACAGATACGCAGTATTTT. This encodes CASSLRRFTDTQYF.

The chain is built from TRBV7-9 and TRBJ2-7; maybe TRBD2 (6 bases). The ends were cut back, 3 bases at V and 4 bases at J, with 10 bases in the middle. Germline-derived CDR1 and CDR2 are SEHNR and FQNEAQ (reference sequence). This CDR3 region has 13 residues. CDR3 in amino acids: CASSFGGEYEQYF. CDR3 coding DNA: TGTGCCAGCAGCTTCGGGGGAGAATACGAGCAGTACTTC.

CDR3 region: CASSELSYTEAFF. CDR3 in DNA: TGTGCCAGCAGTGAATTGAGTTACACTGAAGCTTTCTTT. The V call is TRBV25-1, the J call TRBJ1-1; D is unclear. Germline loops: CDR1 MGHDK, CDR2 SYGVNS. This CDR3 region has 13 residues. V was clipped by 1 base and J by 3 bases, with 6 bases between them.

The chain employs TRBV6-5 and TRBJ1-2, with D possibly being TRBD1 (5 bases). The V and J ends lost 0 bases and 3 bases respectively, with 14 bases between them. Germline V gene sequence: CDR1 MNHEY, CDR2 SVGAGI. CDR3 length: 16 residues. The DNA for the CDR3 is TGTGCCAGCAGTTACTCGGCGGGGGAGAAGGACTATGGCTACACCTTC. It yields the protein CASSYSAGEKDYGYTF.

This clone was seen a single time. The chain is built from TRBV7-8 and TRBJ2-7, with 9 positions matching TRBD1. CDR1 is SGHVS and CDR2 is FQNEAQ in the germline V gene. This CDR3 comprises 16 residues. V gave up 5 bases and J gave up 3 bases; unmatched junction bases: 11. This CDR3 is CASSVLSGQGIYEQYF. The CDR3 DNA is TGTGCCAGCAGCGTATTGTCGGGACAGGGCATCTACGAGCAGTACTTC.

CDR3 DNA sequence: TGTGCCAGCGGCCGCAGCTATAGCAATCAGCCCCAGCATTTT. This sequence encodes CASGRSYSNQPQHF. V usage is TRBV6-5 and J usage is TRBJ1-5; D not resolved. This CDR3 is built from 14 residues. CDR1 MNHEY and CDR2 SVGAGI come from the germline V gene. The V and J ends lost 8 bases and 0 bases respectively, with 11 bases between them.

The DNA of the CDR3 is TGCGCCAGCAGCCAAGCCACGGAAGGGGTGGGCGGGGAGCTGTTTTTT. This encodes CASSQATEGVGGELFF. The chain links TRBV4-1 to TRBJ2-2; D might be TRBD1 (5 bases). Looked up from germline, CDR1 is MGHRA and CDR2 is YSYEKL. Trimming took 1 base from V and 7 from J, leaving 16 bases between them. The CDR3 covers 16 residues.

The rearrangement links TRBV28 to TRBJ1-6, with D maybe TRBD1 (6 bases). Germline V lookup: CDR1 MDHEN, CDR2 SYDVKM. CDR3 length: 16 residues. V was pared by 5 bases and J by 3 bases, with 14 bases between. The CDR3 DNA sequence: TGTGCCAGCAGTAGAGGACAGCCTAACTATAATTCACCCCTCCACTTT. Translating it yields CASSRGQPNYNSPLHF.

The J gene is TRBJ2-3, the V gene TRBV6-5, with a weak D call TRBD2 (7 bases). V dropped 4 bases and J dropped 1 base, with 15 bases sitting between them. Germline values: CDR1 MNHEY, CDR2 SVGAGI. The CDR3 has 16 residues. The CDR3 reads CASSSPGGGGTDTQYF. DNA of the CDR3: TGTGCCAGCAGTTCGCCTGGGGGGGGCGGCACAGATACGCAGTATTTT.

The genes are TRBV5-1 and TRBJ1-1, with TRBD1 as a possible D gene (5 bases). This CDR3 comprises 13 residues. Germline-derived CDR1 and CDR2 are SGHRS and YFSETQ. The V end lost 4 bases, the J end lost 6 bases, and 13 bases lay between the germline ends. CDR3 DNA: TGCGCCAGCAGCCCCGACAGCCAGCCTGAAGCTTTCTTT. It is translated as CASSPDSQPEAFF.

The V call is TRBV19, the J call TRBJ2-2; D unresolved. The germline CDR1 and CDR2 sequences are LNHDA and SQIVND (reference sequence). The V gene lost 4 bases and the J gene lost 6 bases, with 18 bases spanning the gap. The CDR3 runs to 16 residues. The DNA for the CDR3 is TGTGCCAGTAGTAGCGAGACACCCCTGGGTGCCGGGGAGCTGTTTTTT. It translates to CASSSETPLGAGELFF.

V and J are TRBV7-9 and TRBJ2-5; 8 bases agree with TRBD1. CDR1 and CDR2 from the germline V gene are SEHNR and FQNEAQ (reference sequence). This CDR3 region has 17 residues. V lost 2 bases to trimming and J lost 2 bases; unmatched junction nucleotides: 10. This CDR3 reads CASSLPPRTGLQETQYF. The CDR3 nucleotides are TGTGCCAGCAGCTTACCGCCCCGGACAGGGCTACAAGAGACCCAGTACTTC.

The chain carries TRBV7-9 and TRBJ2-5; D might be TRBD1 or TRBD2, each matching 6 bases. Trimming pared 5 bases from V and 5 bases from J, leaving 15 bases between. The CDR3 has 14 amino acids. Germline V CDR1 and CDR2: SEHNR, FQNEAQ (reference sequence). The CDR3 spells CASSQGWGAETQYF. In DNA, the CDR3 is TGTGCCAGCAGCCAGGGATGGGGGGCTGAGACCCAGTACTTC.

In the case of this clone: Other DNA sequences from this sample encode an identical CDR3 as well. The CDR3 loop reads CASSQDPGSGNTIYF. CDR3 sequence (DNA): TGCGCCAGCAGCCAAGATCCCGGGTCCGGAAACACCATATATTTT. V gene TRBV4-3 combines with J gene TRBJ1-3; no clear D. This CDR3 is 15 amino acids long. Looked up from germline, CDR1 is LGHNA and CDR2 is YSLEER. Trimming stripped 0 bases from V and 4 bases from J, with 10 bases between.